The clone carrying this TCR beta chain was detected once. A read error may be the cause here, since a much bigger clone is one base away. These data belong to a study of T-cell reconstitution after alpha-beta-depleted transplantation in children. CDR1 is SGHAT and CDR2 is FQDESV in the germline V gene (reference sequence). The CDR3 spans 11 residues. A library of TCRbeta sequences, prepared with unique molecular identifiers, was generated. TCRdb re-analysed the PCR reads in MiXCR, keeping a single row per CDR3 protein. The sample lists fewer than 130,000 distinct CDR3 sequences; about 9.3% were seen once.

The specimen was PBMCs from the stem cell graft donor, collected from the stem cell graft. The sequence was collected from a human donor who donated a stem cell graft to a child with acute lymphoblastic leukemia. This chain joins TRBV11-1 and TRBJ2-5, with D uncertain. CDR3 in amino acids: CARSYEETQYF. CDR3 bases: TGTGCCCGCAGCTATGAAGAGACCCAGTACTTC.